This is a list of T cell receptor beta chains from one sample in a study of CD8 T cells in Susac syndrome. TCRdb passed the immunoSEQ multiplex PCR reads through MiXCR, listing each CDR3 protein once. Found here are about 200,000 distinct CDR3 sequences, 85% to 95% of them singletons; the top ten hold about 0.1%. Sequenced input: CD4+ T cells from PBMCs. The source is a human donor in good health. CDR3s leave out the opening cysteine and the closing phenylalanine or tryptophan.

V: TRBV28
CDR3: ASRAGTSGNNEQF

V: TRBV7-3
CDR3: ASSLLGQGDTEAF

V: TRBV12-3/TRBV12-4
CDR3: ASSFLAGEEQF

V: TRBV20-1
CDR3: SARTGNTGELF

V: TRBV7-2
CDR3: ASSWGTGGDSPLH

V: TRBV11-2
CDR3: ASSLGGGTQETQY

V: TRBV25-1
CDR3: ASSNNVYNEQF

V: TRBV5-1
CDR3: ASSLAGQVTYEQY

V: TRBV7-9
CDR3: ASSLSGRLNTEAF

V: TRBV30
CDR3: AWSAKGDYGYT

V: TRBV7-9
CDR3: ASSQIQGNTIY

V: TRBV13
CDR3: ASSLILARDEQF

V: TRBV30
CDR3: AWGTGGNGNTIY

V: TRBV18
CDR3: ASSPRTVPTDTQY

V: TRBV12-3/TRBV12-4
CDR3: ASSSWEGAYTDTQY

V: TRBV4-3
CDR3: ASSQEGVVNTEAF

V: TRBV3-1
CDR3: ASSQDWALSDTQY

V: TRBV6-1
CDR3: ASSEGIWGSNEKLF

V: TRBV6-6
CDR3: ASSPRDEQY

V: TRBV20-1
CDR3: SPPTERRQY

V: TRBV30
CDR3: AWDYTDTQY

V: TRBV20-1
CDR3: TPTGVGYT

V: TRBV29-1
CDR3: SVASSQETQY